The rows below give T cell receptor beta chains drawn from one sample of a study of shared clonotypes between healthy human individuals. Generated by immunoSEQ multiplex PCR, the TCRdb table keeps only in-frame clones and is missing some. The repertoire has hundreds of thousands of clones, roughly 70% of them found once; the top ten carry over 1.5%. The specimen sequenced was memory CD4+ T cells sorted from blood. These receptor sequences come from a woman aged 25 to 39 in good health. CDR3s include the opening cysteine and the closing phenylalanine or tryptophan. The D gene is left open where the match is weak. Clone sizes are given selectively: once, few, many, or a class where the clone is expanded.

d_call,v_call,j_call,clone_size,cdr3_aa,cdr3_nt
TRBD2,TRBV29-1,TRBJ2-7,.,CSAVLADSYEQYF,TGCAGCGCGGTACTAGCGGATTCCTACGAGCAGTACTTC
.,TRBV6-1,TRBJ1-5,.,CASSVQENQPQHF,TGTGCCAGCAGTGTACAAGAGAATCAGCCCCAGCATTTT
TRBD1,TRBV7-8,TRBJ1-5,once,CASSLGTGSNQPQHF,TGTGCCAGCAGCTTAGGGACAGGGTCTAATCAGCCCCAGCATTTT
.,TRBV19,TRBJ2-3,.,CASSSRVSTDTQYF,TGTGCCAGTAGTTCTAGGGTCAGTACAGATACGCAGTATTTT
TRBD2,TRBV11-2,TRBJ2-1,once,CASSPGLAGVNEQFF,TGTGCCAGCAGCCCGGGACTAGCGGGAGTAAATGAGCAGTTCTTC
.,TRBV5-4,TRBJ1-5,.,CASSFGGANQPQHF,TGTGCCAGCAGCTTTGGTGGGGCGAATCAGCCCCAGCATTTT
TRBD1,TRBV30,TRBJ2-7,.,CAWGQGSYEQYF,TGTGCCTGGGGACAGGGGTCCTACGAGCAGTACTTC
.,TRBV28,TRBJ2-1,.,CASSFWGYNEQFF,TGTGCCAGCAGTTTCTGGGGCTACAATGAGCAGTTCTTC
.,TRBV13,TRBJ1-5,many,CASSLAGGNQPQHF,TGTGCCAGCAGCTTAGCCGGGGGCAATCAGCCCCAGCATTTT
TRBD2,TRBV15,TRBJ2-3,.,CATSRVLLAGYTDTQYF,TGTGCCACCAGCAGAGTCCTACTAGCGGGATACACAGATACGCAGTATTTT
TRBD1,TRBV19,TRBJ1-5,few,CASKFGQDATYSNQPQHF,TGTGCCAGTAAATTCGGACAGGACGCTACTTATAGCAATCAGCCCCAGCATTTT
TRBD1,TRBV28,TRBJ1-2,.,CASRRTGGYGYTF,TGTGCCAGCAGGAGGACAGGGGGCTATGGCTACACCTTC
.,TRBV27,TRBJ2-2,.,CASSPRARINTGELFF,TGTGCCAGCAGTCCGCGGGCAAGGATCAACACCGGGGAGCTGTTTTTT
.,TRBV14,TRBJ2-7,.,CASSPRSVYEQYF,TGTGCCAGCAGCCCCCGTTCGGTATACGAGCAGTACTTC
TRBD2,TRBV6-6,TRBJ2-7,.,CASSYSSGRSYEQYF,TGTGCCAGCAGTTATTCCAGCGGGAGGTCCTACGAGCAGTACTTC
TRBD2,TRBV29-1,TRBJ2-1,.,CSVDQSLAVGEQFF,TGCAGCGTTGATCAATCTCTAGCGGTCGGTGAGCAGTTCTTC
.,TRBV6-5,TRBJ2-7,.,CASSYWGGASYEQYF,TGTGCCAGCAGTTATTGGGGGGGGGCAAGCTACGAGCAGTACTTC
.,TRBV4-1,TRBJ2-6,.,CASSQSADSSGANVLTF,TGCGCCAGCAGCCAGTCGGCAGACTCCTCTGGGGCCAACGTCCTGACTTTC
.,TRBV7-6,TRBJ1-5,many,CASSPQGGNQPQHF,TGTGCCAGCAGTCCACAGGGTGGCAATCAGCCCCAGCATTTT
TRBD1,TRBV6-1,TRBJ2-7,.,CASSETPGQGSEQYF,TGTGCCAGCAGTGAAACACCGGGACAGGGTTCCGAGCAGTACTTC